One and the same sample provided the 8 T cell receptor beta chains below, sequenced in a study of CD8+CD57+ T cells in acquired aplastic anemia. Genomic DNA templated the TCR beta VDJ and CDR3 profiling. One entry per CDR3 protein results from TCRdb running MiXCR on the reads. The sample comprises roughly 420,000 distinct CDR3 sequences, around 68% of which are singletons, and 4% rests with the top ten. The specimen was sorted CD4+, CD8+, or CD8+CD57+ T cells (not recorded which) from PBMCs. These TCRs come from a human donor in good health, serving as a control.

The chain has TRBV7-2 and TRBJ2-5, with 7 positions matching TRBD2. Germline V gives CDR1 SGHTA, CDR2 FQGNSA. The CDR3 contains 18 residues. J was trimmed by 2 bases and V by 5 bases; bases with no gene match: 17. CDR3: CASSQDLSRGVSQETQYF. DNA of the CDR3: TGTGCCAGCAGCCAAGATTTGAGCCGGGGGGTATCTCAAGAGACCCAGTACTTC.

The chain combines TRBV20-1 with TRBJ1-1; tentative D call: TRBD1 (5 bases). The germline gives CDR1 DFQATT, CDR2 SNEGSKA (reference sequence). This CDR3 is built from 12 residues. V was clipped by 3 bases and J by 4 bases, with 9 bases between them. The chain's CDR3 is CSARGGGTEAFF. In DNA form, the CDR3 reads TGCAGTGCTAGGGGCGGGGGCACTGAAGCTTTCTTT.

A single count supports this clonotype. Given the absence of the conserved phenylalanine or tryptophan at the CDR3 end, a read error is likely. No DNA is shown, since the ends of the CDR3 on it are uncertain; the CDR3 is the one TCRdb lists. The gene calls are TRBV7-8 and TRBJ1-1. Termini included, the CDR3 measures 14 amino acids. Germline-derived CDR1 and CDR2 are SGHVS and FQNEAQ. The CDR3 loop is CASSESFDYGYTFV.

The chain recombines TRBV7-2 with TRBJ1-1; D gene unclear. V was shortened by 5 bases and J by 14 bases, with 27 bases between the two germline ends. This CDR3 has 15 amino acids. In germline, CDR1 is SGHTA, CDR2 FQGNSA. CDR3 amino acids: CASSPRTEETHYVFF. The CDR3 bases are TGTGCCAGCAGCCCCCGGACTGAAGAGACCCACTACGTCTTCTTT.

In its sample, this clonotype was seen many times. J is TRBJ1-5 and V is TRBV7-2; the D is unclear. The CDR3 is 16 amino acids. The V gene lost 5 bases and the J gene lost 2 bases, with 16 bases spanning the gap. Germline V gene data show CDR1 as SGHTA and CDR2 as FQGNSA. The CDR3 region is CASSVAAEGRNQPQHF. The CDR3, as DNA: TGTGCCAGCAGCGTTGCAGCCGAGGGTCGCAATCAGCCCCAGCATTTT.

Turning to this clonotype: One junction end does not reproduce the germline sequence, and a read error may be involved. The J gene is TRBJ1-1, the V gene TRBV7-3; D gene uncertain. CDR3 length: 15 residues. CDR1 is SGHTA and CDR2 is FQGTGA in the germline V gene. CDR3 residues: CASSLVPVFTAGNFF. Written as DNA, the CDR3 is TGTGCTAGCAGCTTAGTTCCGGTATTTACGGCTGGAAACTTCTTT. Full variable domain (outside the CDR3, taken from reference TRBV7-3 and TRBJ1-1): GAGVSQTPSNKVTEKGKYVELRCDPISGHTALYWYRQSLGQGPEFLIYFQGTGAADDSGLPNDRFFAVRPEGSVSTLKIQRTERGDSAVYLCASSLVPVFTAGNFFGQGTRLTVV.

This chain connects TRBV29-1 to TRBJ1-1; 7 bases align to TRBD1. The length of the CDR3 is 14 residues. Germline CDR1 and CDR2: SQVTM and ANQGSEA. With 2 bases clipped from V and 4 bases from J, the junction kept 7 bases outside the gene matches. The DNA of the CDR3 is TGCAGCGTTGAAATAGGGGGCGTGGGCACTGAAGCTTTCTTT. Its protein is CSVEIGGVGTEAFF.

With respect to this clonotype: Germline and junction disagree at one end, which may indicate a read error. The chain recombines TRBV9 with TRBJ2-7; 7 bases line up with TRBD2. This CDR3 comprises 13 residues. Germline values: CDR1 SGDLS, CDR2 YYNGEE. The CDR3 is CASSVGGSSYEQF. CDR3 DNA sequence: TGTGCCAGCAGCGTGGGGGGGAGCTCCTACGAGCAGTTC.